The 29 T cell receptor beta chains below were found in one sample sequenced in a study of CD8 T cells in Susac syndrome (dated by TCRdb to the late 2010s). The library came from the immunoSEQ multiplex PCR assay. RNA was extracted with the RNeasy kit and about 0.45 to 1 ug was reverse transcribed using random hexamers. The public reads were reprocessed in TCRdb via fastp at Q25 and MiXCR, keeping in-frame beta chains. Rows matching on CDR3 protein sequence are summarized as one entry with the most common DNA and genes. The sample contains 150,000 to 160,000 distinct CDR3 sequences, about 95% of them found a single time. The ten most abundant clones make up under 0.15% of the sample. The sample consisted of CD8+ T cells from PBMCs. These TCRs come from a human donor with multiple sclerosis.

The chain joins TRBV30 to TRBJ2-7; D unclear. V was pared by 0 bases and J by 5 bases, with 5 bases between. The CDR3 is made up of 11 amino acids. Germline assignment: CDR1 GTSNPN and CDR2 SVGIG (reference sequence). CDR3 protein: CAWSVLNEQYF. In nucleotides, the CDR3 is TGTGCCTGGAGTGTACTGAACGAGCAGTACTTC.

Here the CDR3 reads CASSLMFTGREQYF. The CDR3 region has the DNA TGTGCCAGCAGTTTGATGTTCACAGGGCGAGAGCAGTACTTC. The chain joins TRBV12-3 or TRBV12-4 to TRBJ2-7, with TRBD1 as a possible D gene (6 bases). The V gene lost 3 bases and the J gene lost 7 bases, with 16 bases spanning the gap. The CDR3 contains 14 residues.

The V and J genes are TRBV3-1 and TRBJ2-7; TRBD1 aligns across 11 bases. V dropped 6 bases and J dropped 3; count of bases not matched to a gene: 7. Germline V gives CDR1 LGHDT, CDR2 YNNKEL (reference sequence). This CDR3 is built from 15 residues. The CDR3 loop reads CASSWAGTGGYEQYF. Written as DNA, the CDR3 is TGTGCCAGCAGTTGGGCCGGGACAGGGGGCTACGAGCAGTACTTC.

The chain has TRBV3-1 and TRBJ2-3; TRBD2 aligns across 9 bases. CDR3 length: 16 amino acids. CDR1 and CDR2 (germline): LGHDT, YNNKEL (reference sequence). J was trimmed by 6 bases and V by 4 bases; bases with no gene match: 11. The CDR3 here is CASSPRDPGLADTQYF. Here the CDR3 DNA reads TGTGCCAGCAGCCCCCGGGATCCAGGACTAGCGGATACGCAGTATTTT.

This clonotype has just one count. Here the CDR3 DNA reads TGTGCCAGCAGTTTACTCCTTGCCAATGGCTACACCTTC. Residues: CASSLLLANGYTF. The chain combines TRBV12-3 or TRBV12-4 with TRBJ1-2, with D unclear. The CDR3 has 13 residues. V was cut by 2 bases and J by 6 bases, with 10 bases left in between.

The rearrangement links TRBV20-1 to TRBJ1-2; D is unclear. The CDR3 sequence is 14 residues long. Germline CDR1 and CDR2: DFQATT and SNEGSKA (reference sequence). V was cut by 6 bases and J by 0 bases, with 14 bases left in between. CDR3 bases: TGCAGTGCCCCGCCCCAGTCAGCTAACTATGGCTACACCTTC. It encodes CSAPPQSANYGYTF.

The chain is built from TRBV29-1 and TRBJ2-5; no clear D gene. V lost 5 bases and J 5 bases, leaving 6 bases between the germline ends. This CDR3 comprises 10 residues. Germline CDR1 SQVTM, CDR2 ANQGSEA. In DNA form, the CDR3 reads TGCAGCGTTCATCTGGAGACCCAGTACTTC. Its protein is CSVHLETQYF.

CDR3: CASSYRAYPQETQYF. The CDR3 DNA sequence: TGTGCCAGCAGCTATCGGGCATACCCACAAGAGACCCAGTACTTC. The J gene is TRBJ2-5, the V gene TRBV11-2; D is ambiguous. Germline V gene lookup returns CDR1 SGHAT and CDR2 FQNNGV. V was pared by 4 bases and J by 2 bases, with 14 bases between. The CDR3 sequence is 15 residues long.

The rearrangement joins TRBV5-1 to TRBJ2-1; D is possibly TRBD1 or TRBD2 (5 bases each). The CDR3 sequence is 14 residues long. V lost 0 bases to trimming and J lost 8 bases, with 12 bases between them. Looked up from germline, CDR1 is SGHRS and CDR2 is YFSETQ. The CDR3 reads CASSLEGLEDEQFF. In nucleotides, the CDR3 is TGCGCCAGCAGCTTGGAGGGGCTGGAGGATGAGCAGTTCTTC.

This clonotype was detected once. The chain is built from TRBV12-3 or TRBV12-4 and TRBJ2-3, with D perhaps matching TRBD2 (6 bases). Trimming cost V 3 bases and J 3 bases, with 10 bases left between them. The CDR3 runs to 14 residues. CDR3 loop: CASSLGGPTDTQYF. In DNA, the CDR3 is TGTGCCAGCAGTTTGGGGGGTCCAACAGATACGCAGTATTTT.

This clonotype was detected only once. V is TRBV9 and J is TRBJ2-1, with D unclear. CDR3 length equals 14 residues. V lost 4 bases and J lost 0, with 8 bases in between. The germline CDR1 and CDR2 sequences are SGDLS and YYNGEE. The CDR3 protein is CASSQRRSYNEQFF. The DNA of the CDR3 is TGTGCCAGCAGCCAGAGACGCTCCTACAATGAGCAGTTCTTC.

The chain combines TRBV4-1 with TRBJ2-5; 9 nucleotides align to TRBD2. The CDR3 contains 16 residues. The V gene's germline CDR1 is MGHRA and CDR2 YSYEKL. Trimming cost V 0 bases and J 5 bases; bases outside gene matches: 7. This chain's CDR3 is CASSQEAGGRGETQYF. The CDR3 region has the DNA TGCGCCAGCAGCCAAGAGGCGGGGGGGCGCGGTGAGACCCAGTACTTC.

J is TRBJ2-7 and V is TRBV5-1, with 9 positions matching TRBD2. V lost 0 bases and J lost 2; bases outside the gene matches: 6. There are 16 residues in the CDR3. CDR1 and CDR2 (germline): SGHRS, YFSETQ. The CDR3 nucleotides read TGCGCCAGCAGCTTGGATGGGACTAGCAGGGCCTACGAGCAGTACGTC. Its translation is CASSLDGTSRAYEQYV.

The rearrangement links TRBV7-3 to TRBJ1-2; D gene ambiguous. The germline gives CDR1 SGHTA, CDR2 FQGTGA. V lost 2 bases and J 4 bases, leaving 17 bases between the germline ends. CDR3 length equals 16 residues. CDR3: CASSLYSLAGFYGYTF. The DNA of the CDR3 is TGTGCCAGCAGCTTATACTCCCTTGCAGGCTTCTATGGCTACACCTTC.

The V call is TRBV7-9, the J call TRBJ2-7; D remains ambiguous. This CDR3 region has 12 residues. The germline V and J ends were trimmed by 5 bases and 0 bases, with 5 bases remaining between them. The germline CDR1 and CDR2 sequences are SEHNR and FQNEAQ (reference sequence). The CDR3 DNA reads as TGTGCCAGCAGCGAGTCCTCCTACGAGCAGTACGTC. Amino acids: CASSESSYEQYV.

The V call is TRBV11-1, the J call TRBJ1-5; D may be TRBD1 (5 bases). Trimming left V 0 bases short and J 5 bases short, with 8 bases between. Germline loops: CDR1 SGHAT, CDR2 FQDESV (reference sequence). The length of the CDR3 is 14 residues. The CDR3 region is CASSLAGTDQPQHF. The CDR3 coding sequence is TGTGCCAGCAGCTTAGCCGGGACGGATCAGCCCCAGCATTTT.

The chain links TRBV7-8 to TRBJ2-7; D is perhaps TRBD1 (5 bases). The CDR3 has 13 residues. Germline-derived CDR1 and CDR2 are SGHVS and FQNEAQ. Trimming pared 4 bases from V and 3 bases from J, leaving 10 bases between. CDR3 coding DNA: TGTGCCAGCAGCTCAAGCGACAGCTACGAGCAGTACTTC. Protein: CASSSSDSYEQYF.

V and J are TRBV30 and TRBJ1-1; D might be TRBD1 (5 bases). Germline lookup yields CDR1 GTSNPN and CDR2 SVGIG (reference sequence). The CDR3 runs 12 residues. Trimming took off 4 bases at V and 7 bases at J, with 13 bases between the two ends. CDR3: CAWIRGAGEAFF. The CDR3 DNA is TGTGCCTGGATAAGGGGCGCCGGTGAAGCTTTCTTT.

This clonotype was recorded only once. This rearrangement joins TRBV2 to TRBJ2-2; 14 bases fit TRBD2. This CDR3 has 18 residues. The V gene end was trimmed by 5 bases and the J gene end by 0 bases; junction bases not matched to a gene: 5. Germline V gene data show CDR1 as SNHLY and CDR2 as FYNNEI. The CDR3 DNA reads TGTGCCAGCAGTACGGGACTAGCGGGGGCCGCGAACACCGGGGAGCTGTTTTTT. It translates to CASSTGLAGAANTGELFF.

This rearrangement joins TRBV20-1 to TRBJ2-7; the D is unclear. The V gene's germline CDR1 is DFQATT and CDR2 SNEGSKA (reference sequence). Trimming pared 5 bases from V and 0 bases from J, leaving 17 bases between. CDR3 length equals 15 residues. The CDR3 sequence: CSALLLRTSSYEQYF. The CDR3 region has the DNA TGCAGTGCTTTACTCCTCAGGACCAGCTCCTACGAGCAGTACTTC.

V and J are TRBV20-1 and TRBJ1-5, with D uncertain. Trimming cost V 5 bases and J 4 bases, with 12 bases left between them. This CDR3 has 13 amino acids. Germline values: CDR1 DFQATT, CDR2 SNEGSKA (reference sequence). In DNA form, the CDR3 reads TGCAGTGCTCCGCCGACGGAAAATCAGCCCCAGCATTTT. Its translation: CSAPPTENQPQHF.

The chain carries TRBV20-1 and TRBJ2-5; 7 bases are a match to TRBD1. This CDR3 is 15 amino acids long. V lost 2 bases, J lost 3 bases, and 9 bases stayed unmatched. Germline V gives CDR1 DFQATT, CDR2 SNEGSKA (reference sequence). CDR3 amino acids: CSARRQGRAKETQYF. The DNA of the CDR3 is TGCAGTGCTAGAAGACAGGGAAGGGCAAAAGAGACCCAGTACTTC.

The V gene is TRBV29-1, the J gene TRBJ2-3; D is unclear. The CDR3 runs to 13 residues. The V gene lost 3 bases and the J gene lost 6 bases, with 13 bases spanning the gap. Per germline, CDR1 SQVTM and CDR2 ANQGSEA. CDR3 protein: CSVDLVSRDTQYF. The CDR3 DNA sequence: TGCAGCGTTGACCTCGTGTCGAGGGATACGCAGTATTTT.

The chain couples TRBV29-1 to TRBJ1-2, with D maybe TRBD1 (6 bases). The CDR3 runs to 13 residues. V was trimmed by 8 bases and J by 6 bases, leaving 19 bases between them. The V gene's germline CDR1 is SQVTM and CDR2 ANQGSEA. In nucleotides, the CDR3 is TGCAGCCCGCTGCGGGGGCCGGTGGATGGCTACACCTTC. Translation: CSPLRGPVDGYTF.

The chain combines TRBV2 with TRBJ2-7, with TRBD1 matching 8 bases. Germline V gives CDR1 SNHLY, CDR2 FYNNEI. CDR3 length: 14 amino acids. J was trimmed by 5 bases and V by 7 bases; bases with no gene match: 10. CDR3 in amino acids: CASTEGQGGDEQYV. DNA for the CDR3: TGTGCCAGCACCGAAGGACAGGGCGGCGACGAGCAGTACGTC.

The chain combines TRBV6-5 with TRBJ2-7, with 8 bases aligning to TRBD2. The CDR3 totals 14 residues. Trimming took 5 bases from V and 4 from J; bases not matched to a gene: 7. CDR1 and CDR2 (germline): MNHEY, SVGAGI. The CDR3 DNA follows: TGTGCCAGCAGTCCGAGCGGGGGTGGGTACGAGCAGTACGTC. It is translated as CASSPSGGGYEQYV.

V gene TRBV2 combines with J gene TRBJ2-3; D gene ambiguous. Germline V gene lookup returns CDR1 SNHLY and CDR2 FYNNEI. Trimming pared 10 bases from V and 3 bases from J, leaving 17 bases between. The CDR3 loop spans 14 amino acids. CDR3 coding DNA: TGTGCCAACCCCGCTGCGTTTGCAACAGATACGCAGTATTTT. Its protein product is CANPAAFATDTQYF.

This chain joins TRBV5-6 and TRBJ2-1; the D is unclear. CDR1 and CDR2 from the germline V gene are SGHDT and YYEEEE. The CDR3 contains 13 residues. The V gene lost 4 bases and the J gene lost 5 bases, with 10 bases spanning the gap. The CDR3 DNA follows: TGTGCCAGCAGCCCTGGGTCTAACAATGAGCAGTTCTTC. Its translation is CASSPGSNNEQFF.

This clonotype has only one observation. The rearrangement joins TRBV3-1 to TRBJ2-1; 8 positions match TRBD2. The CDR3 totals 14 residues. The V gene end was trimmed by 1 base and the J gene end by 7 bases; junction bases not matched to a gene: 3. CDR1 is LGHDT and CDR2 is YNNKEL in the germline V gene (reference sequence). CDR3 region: CASSQGSGKNEQFF. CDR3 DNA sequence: TGTGCCAGCAGCCAAGGTAGCGGGAAGAATGAGCAGTTCTTC.